The clone carrying this TCR beta chain came up a few times. The record originates from a study of neurological immune-mediated disorders. TCRdb redid the calling of the 5' RACE reads with MiXCR, one entry per CDR3 protein. Here the sample spans approximately 65,000 distinct CDR3 sequences, approximately 3.7% being singletons. V was pared by 8 bases and J by 4 bases, with 12 bases between. The V gene's germline CDR1 is MNHEY and CDR2 SVGAGI. The CDR3 covers 13 residues. The origin of this receptor is a man aged 45-60 years with multiple sclerosis. The rearrangement joins TRBV6-5 to TRBJ1-5, with D perhaps TRBD1 (6 bases). The sample comprised PBMCs. CDR3 sequence (DNA): TGTGCCAGCGGGGGGCGGGAGAATCAGCCCCAGCATTTT. It is translated as CASGGRENQPQHF.